This TCR beta chain was recorded in a study of cytomegalovirus exposure and HLA in healthy donors. Whole-study results and caveats: 87-base-pair reads could not separate some V segments, including TRBV6-2 and TRBV6-3.

This CDR3 is 14 amino acids long. V was cut by 1 base and J by 5 bases, with 10 bases left in between. In germline, CDR1 is LGHNA, CDR2 YNFKEQ. This clone came up once. The target antigen is unknown. Primers: 60 Vbeta forward and 13 Jbeta reverse. In the authors' methods: Later reanalysis found about 78 million unique TCR beta chains, around 10 million of them shared. Some clones are missing from TCRdb's copy, which holds only in-frame ones; the method was immunoSEQ multiplex PCR. V, J and clone size reflect that table, while D and trimming were determined from the DNA. This table holds some 180,000 clones, about 82% found once.

The chain combines TRBV4-2 with TRBJ2-3; D may be TRBD2 (5 bases). The TCR comes from a man younger than 35 in good health and CMV-seronegative. Input material: PBMCs. CDR3 DNA: TGTGCCAGCAGCCAAGCGGGATCGGGAGATACGCAGTATTTT. It is translated as CASSQAGSGDTQYF.